Listed below are T cell receptor beta chains from one sample, sequenced in a study of T-cell reconstitution after alpha-beta-depleted transplantation in children. TCRdb re-called the PCR reads through MiXCR, storing one row per CDR3 protein. Of 780,000 or so distinct CDR3 sequences detected, less than 20% appear once; the ten largest clones hold roughly 5%. This material consisted of PBMCs, mostly from graft donor cells, taken 360 days after TCRalphabeta/CD19-depleted stem cell transplant. All receptors derive from a male patient aged 10-17 years who had a stem cell transplant for acute lymphoblastic leukemia, so the T cells may come from the graft donor. Each CDR3 is given with its conserved first and last residue. The D gene is left open where the match is weak. Expanded clones get a size class; other rows say once, few or many, or leave the size out.

TRBD2	TRBV10-2	few	TRBJ2-7	TGCGCCAGCCTGGGACTAGCTTCCTACGAGCAGTACTTC	CASLGLASYEQYF
.	TRBV20-1	.	TRBJ2-3	TGCAGTGCCCGTGGGCGGGCAACTAGCACAGATACGCAGTATTTT	CSARGRATSTDTQYF
.	TRBV2	.	TRBJ2-7	TGTGCCAGCAGTGAAGCTCACGGTGACTCCTACGAGCAGTACTTC	CASSEAHGDSYEQYF
.	TRBV3-1	few	TRBJ2-1	TGTGCCAGCAGCCTAGGACCGTTTTCTGCGGGGGCCAATGAGCAGTTCTTC	CASSLGPFSAGANEQFF
.	TRBV29-1	few	TRBJ2-7	TGCAGCGTTGCTCCCGGGACCTCCTACGAGCAGTACTTC	CSVAPGTSYEQYF
.	TRBV4-1	once	TRBJ2-6	TGCGCCAGCAGAGGTCCCGGGGCCCGATCTGGGGCCAACGTCCTGACTTTC	CASRGPGARSGANVLTF
TRBD1	TRBV5-1	many	TRBJ1-1	TGCGCCAGCAGCTCACAGGGGGGCACTGAAGCTTTCTTT	CASSSQGGTEAFF
.	TRBV12-3/TRBV12-4	.	TRBJ2-5	TGTGCCAGCGGCCACCCCTTATCGGGGGAGACCCAGTACTTC	CASGHPLSGETQYF
.	TRBV12-3/TRBV12-4	few	TRBJ1-5	TGTGCCAGCAGTTTAGCTAGGTGGTACAGGGCGGATAGCAATCAGCCCCAGCATTTT	CASSLARWYRADSNQPQHF
.	TRBV5-1	many	TRBJ2-6	TGCGCCAGCAGCTTGGTCGCAGGCTCTGGGGCCAACGTCCTGACTTTC	CASSLVAGSGANVLTF
.	TRBV27	few	TRBJ2-1	TGTGCCAGTAAAGACTGGACAACCTACAATGAGCAGTTCTTC	CASKDWTTYNEQFF
.	TRBV20-1	.	TRBJ1-5	TGCAGTGCTAGGTCGGGTGCAAATAAGGTGGGGGGTCAGCCCCAGCATTTT	CSARSGANKVGGQPQHF
.	TRBV15	few	TRBJ1-1	TGTGCCACCAGCAGAGATCGTTGGCAGTTGAGCACTGAAGCTTTCTTT	CATSRDRWQLSTEAFF
.	TRBV11-2	few	TRBJ2-5	TGTGCCAGCAGCGCCTGGACAGCGGCTTCCCAAGAGACCCAGTACTTC	CASSAWTAASQETQYF
.	TRBV18	few	TRBJ2-3	TGTGCCAGCTCACCACGTCCGGAGGCAGATACGCAGTATTTT	CASSPRPEADTQYF
.	TRBV7-9	few	TRBJ1-1	TGTGCCAGCAGCTTAGAAATGGATGAAGCTTTCTTT	CASSLEMDEAFF
TRBD2	TRBV5-1	few	TRBJ2-5	TGCGCCAGCAGCGGGCGACTAGCGGGGGTCCAAGAGACCCAGTACTTC	CASSGRLAGVQETQYF
.	TRBV29-1	few	TRBJ2-7	TGCAGCGAACCCCTGGGCAGGAACTACGAGCAGTACTTC	CSEPLGRNYEQYF
TRBD2	TRBV7-6	.	TRBJ2-3	TGTGCCAGCAGCTTCCCTCGACTAGCGGGGACCACAGATACGCAGTATTTT	CASSFPRLAGTTDTQYF
TRBD2	TRBV20-1	few	TRBJ2-3	TGCAGTGCCAGCCACCTAGCGGGAGTGCAGTATTTT	CSASHLAGVQYF
TRBD1	TRBV30	.	TRBJ2-4	TGTGCCGGCTTCTTGGGACAGATAAACATTCAGTACTTC	CAGFLGQINIQYF
.	TRBV25-1	.	TRBJ2-5	TGTGCCAGCAGTGAGGCCAGAGGGCTCCAAGAGACCCAGTACTTC	CASSEARGLQETQYF
.	TRBV5-1	.	TRBJ1-1	TGCGCCAGCAGCTTCATGGGGGGCCGGGGTTCAGTTCGGAACACTGAAGCTTTCTTT	CASSFMGGRGSVRNTEAFF
TRBD2	TRBV12-3/TRBV12-4	many	TRBJ2-3	TGTGCCAGCGGAAAAACTAGCGGCACAGATACGCAGTATTTT	CASGKTSGTDTQYF
TRBD2	TRBV10-3	many	TRBJ2-7	TGTGCCATCAGTGAAAACGGACTAGCGGGAGACGAGCAGTACTTC	CAISENGLAGDEQYF
.	TRBV12-3/TRBV12-4	many	TRBJ2-1	TGTGCCAGCAGCCCGAGCGGGCGCTCCTACAATGAGCAGTTCTTC	CASSPSGRSYNEQFF
.	TRBV18	few	TRBJ2-1	TGTGCCAGCTCACCACTTACAGGGATCTCCTACAATGAGCAGTTCTTC	CASSPLTGISYNEQFF
TRBD2	TRBV29-1	.	TRBJ2-1	TGCAGCGTTGATCAAACTAGCGGGAAGCACTACAATGAGCAGTTCTTC	CSVDQTSGKHYNEQFF
TRBD1	TRBV18	.	TRBJ2-7	TGTGCCAGCTCACCGAGGGTTTGGGACAGGGGACGCCAATTCTCCTACGAGCAGTACTTC	CASSPRVWDRGRQFSYEQYF
TRBD2	TRBV4-1	.	TRBJ2-2	TGCGCCAGCAGCCAAGATGGAGGGCGGGAGTTAATCGGGGAGCTGTTTTTT	CASSQDGGRELIGELFF
.	TRBV10-3	few	TRBJ1-4	TGTGCCATCAGTGGTGGGACGTTCGGTGAAAAACTGTTTTTT	CAISGGTFGEKLFF
.	TRBV27	many	TRBJ1-1	TGTGCCAGCAGCCCCCTCGTGGGGCCTGGGGCTGAAGCTTTCTTT	CASSPLVGPGAEAFF
TRBD1	TRBV5-4	.	TRBJ2-5	TGTGCCAGCAGACGGACAGGGGAGGGGGAGACCCAGTACTTC	CASRRTGEGETQYF
.	TRBV30	few	TRBJ1-3	TGTGCCTGGAGTGTACGAACGGCACTTACTGGAAACACCATATATTTT	CAWSVRTALTGNTIYF
.	TRBV27	.	TRBJ2-3	TGTGCCAGCAGTGGAACCGGGATCCGGCCCACACCGGATACGCAGTATTTT	CASSGTGIRPTPDTQYF
.	TRBV19	.	TRBJ1-4	TGTGCCAGTAGTCGGACCGGGACACGGATTAATAATGAAAAACTGTTTTTT	CASSRTGTRINNEKLFF
.	TRBV5-8	.	TRBJ2-7	TGTGCCAGCAGCTCCCAACACTACGAGCAGTACTTC	CASSSQHYEQYF
TRBD2	TRBV3-1	few	TRBJ2-1	TGTGCCAGCAGCCAAGAGTTTAGCGGGAGGTATGAGCAGTTCTTC	CASSQEFSGRYEQFF
TRBD2	TRBV5-1	few	TRBJ2-3	TGCGCCAGCAGCTCGGATAGCGGGAGGTCCACAGATACGCAGTATTTT	CASSSDSGRSTDTQYF
TRBD2	TRBV3-1	.	TRBJ2-1	TGTGCCAGCAGCCAAGAAGGATTAGCGGGAGGGTTTGACGAGCAGTTCTTC	CASSQEGLAGGFDEQFF
.	TRBV7-9	few	TRBJ2-2	TGTGCCAGCAGCGTTTACCGGGGTTGGAACACCGGGGAGCTGTTTTTT	CASSVYRGWNTGELFF
TRBD2	TRBV4-1	.	TRBJ2-6	TGCGCCAGCAGCCAGCCGGCGGGGGGCTCTGGGGCCAACGTCCTGACTTTC	CASSQPAGGSGANVLTF
.	TRBV5-6	few	TRBJ2-7	TGTGCCAGCAGGTACGTGCAGGCGGCAGACTACGAGCAGTACTTC	CASRYVQAADYEQYF
.	TRBV14	.	TRBJ1-1	TGTGCCAGCAGCCAAGGGAGACAGCTCATGAACACTGAAGCTTTCTTT	CASSQGRQLMNTEAFF
.	TRBV27	.	TRBJ1-5	TGTGCCAGCGGCCCGAAGGGGACTTATCAGCCCCAGCATTTT	CASGPKGTYQPQHF
.	TRBV7-8	.	TRBJ2-3	TGTGCCAGCAGCTTAGACTTTGGATCGGCGGGCTCGAGCACAGATACGCAGTATTTT	CASSLDFGSAGSSTDTQYF
TRBD1	TRBV25-1	few	TRBJ2-7	TGTGCCAGCAGTTACACAGGGGGGAGAAGGAGGTACGAGCAGTACTTC	CASSYTGGRRRYEQYF
.	TRBV3-1	few	TRBJ2-7	TGTGCCAGCAGCCAAGGGTTATTGGGGGGATTGCAGTACTTC	CASSQGLLGGLQYF
TRBD1	TRBV7-4	.	TRBJ2-7	TGTGCCAGCAGCTACCCGAGACAGGGTTTGAGCGAGCAGTACTTC	CASSYPRQGLSEQYF
.	TRBV12-3/TRBV12-4	.	TRBJ2-1	TGTGCCAGCAGTTTCTTTGGCGGAACTCGGAATGAGCAGTTCTTC	CASSFFGGTRNEQFF
TRBD2	TRBV27	many	TRBJ2-2	TGTGCCAGCAGCCGTCCTAGCGGGAGAGTTACCGGGGAGCTGTTTTTT	CASSRPSGRVTGELFF
.	TRBV7-3	.	TRBJ2-6	TGTGCCAGCAGCTTAGGGGGGACCTCCTCTGGGGCCAACGTCCTGAGTTTC	CASSLGGTSSGANVLSF
TRBD2	TRBV29-1	many	TRBJ2-1	TGCAGCGTAGTCAGGGGCGGGAGGTTTTACAATGAGCAGTTCTTC	CSVVRGGRFYNEQFF
TRBD2	TRBV15	few	TRBJ2-3	TGTGCCACCAGCATCAGCGGGAGTGTCACAGATACGCAGTATTTT	CATSISGSVTDTQYF
.	TRBV7-8	few	TRBJ2-5	TGTGCCAGCAGCTCACGGCGATTCGGGACGCGACTCGAGGTGGAGACCCAGTACTTC	CASSSRRFGTRLEVETQYF